This T cell receptor (beta chain) was sequenced in a study of T-cell reconstitution after alpha-beta-depleted transplantation in children (TCRdb year 2016). Looking at the study overall: The study quantitatively tracked T-cell immune reconstitution after TCRalphabeta/CD19-depleted allogeneic hematopoietic cell transplantation in children using TCR repertoire profiling.

This clonotype was recorded many times. There is no known antigen for this receptor. No base qualities exist here, and no much larger clone lies one base off it. Preparation of the library involved PCR. Sequencing was performed on an Illumina HiSeq 2500. TCR library preparation used molecular barcoding, with unique molecular identifiers applied to normalize quantification of the TCRbeta repertoire. TCRdb ran its own pipeline on the public reads, namely fastp trimming at Q25 and MiXCR clone calling, and kept in-frame beta chains. Merged by CDR3 protein, the rows form single entries marked with the most common genes and DNA. Across this sample there are about 72,000 distinct CDR3 sequences, with approximately 7.3% seen only once. Of the sample, around 2.5% falls within the top ten clones. V drops 2 bases and J drops 3 bases, leaving 14 bases in between. Counted from cysteine to phenylalanine, this CDR3 has 15 amino acids. Only the CDR3 DNA is retained, 45 bases long and in frame from the first base. As encoded in the germline V gene, CDR1 is SGHRS while CDR2 is YFSETQ.

The V gene is TRBV5-1 and the J gene is TRBJ1-2, with the D segment identity uncertain. The TCR was taken from a human donor who donated a stem cell graft to a child with acute lymphoblastic leukemia. This specimen consisted of PBMCs from the stem cell graft donor, obtained from the stem cell graft. CDR3 reads: CASSFATGRDYGYTF. The sequenced DNA is TGCGCCAGCAGCTTCGCGACGGGCCGTGACTATGGCTACACCTTC.